These 23 T cell receptor beta chains were sequenced from one sample in a study of cytomegalovirus exposure and HLA in healthy donors (dated by TCRdb to 2016 to 2017). The method behind the library was the immunoSEQ multiplex PCR assay. For the multiplex PCR, a mixture combining 60 forward primers for TCR Vbeta segments and 13 reverse primers for TCR Jbeta segments was used. Held by TCRdb, this immuneACCESS table contains in-frame sequences only and omits some clones. Under half of the omission traces to an unresolved V gene where checked; the cause of the rest is unknown. The sample table includes 40,000 to 50,000 clones. In total, the top ten clones hold roughly 1.8% of the sample. Source material: PBMCs. Source of these receptors: a woman under 40 in good health and CMV-seronegative.

This chain uses TRBV29-1 with TRBJ2-3, with a tentative D call TRBD2 (6 bases). Germline loops: CDR1 SQVTM, CDR2 ANQGSEA. V was clipped by 7 bases and J by 6 bases, with 17 bases between them. This CDR3 region has 13 residues. CDR3 DNA: TGCAGCGGTGACCAGGGAGGCGTGGATACGCAGTATTTT. Protein sequence: CSGDQGGVDTQYF.

The chain combines TRBV27 with TRBJ1-2; 9 bases align to TRBD1. The germline V gene has CDR1 MNHEY and CDR2 SMNVEV (reference sequence). The CDR3 runs to 17 residues. The junction had 15 bases not matched to a gene; V was cut back by 5 bases and J by 5 bases. CDR3 in DNA: TGTGCCAGCAGTAGGCGAGGGGGGACAGGGAGCATTTATGGCTACACCTTC. It is translated as CASSRRGGTGSIYGYTF.

The rearrangement links TRBV5-1 to TRBJ2-7, with 9 bases lining up with TRBD1. The V and J ends lost 3 bases and 2 bases, in that order; junction bases with no gene match: 6. The CDR3 consists of 15 residues. Looked up from germline, CDR1 is SGHRS and CDR2 is YFSETQ. This CDR3 is CASSSWTGETYEQYF. CDR3 bases: TGCGCCAGCAGCTCCTGGACAGGGGAGACCTACGAGCAGTACTTC.

The chain employs TRBV19 and TRBJ2-2, with 14 bases matching TRBD2. The CDR3 spans 20 residues. J lost 5 bases, V lost 5 bases, and 16 bases had no gene match. The germline CDR1 and CDR2 sequences are LNHDA and SQIVND (reference sequence). The CDR3 DNA reads as TGTGCCAGTAGTGTCTTGGGACCGGGACTAGCGGGAGTGGGAACCGGGGAGCTGTTTTTT. This codes for CASSVLGPGLAGVGTGELFF.

The chain is built from TRBV4-1 and TRBJ2-7; 7 nucleotides align to TRBD2. Trimming at V came to 2 bases and at J to 1 base, leaving 11 bases not matched to a gene. The CDR3 totals 17 residues. The V gene's germline CDR1 is MGHRA and CDR2 YSYEKL. CDR3 in amino acids: CASSQLAVAGASYEQYF. CDR3 nucleotides: TGCGCCAGCAGCCAACTGGCGGTCGCGGGAGCTTCCTACGAGCAGTACTTC.

The chain carries TRBV5-6 and TRBJ2-7; D might be TRBD2 (5 bases). This CDR3 is 15 amino acids long. The germline V and J ends were trimmed by 4 bases and 2 bases, with 16 bases remaining between them. The germline gives CDR1 SGHDT, CDR2 YYEEEE. The CDR3 DNA is TGTGCCAGCAGCCCAGGCAGGAGGAGCGCCTACGAGCAGTACTTC. As protein: CASSPGRRSAYEQYF.

The chain couples TRBV28 to TRBJ2-7, with 7 bases aligning to TRBD1. CDR1 is MDHEN and CDR2 is SYDVKM in the germline V gene. The ends lost 6 bases at V and 2 bases at J; junction bases unmatched: 1. The CDR3 runs 12 residues. CDR3 nucleotides: TGTGCCAGCAGCCAGGGGGCCTACGAGCAGTACTTC. Protein sequence: CASSQGAYEQYF.

The chain recombines TRBV27 with TRBJ2-7, with TRBD1 matching over 7 bases. The CDR3 totals 14 residues. The germline CDR1 and CDR2 sequences are MNHEY and SMNVEV (reference sequence). V was pared by 6 bases and J by 0 bases, with 5 bases of the junction left unmatched. As DNA, the CDR3 is TGTGCCAGCAGCTCGACAGGGATCTCCTACGAGCAGTACTTC. The encoded protein is CASSSTGISYEQYF.

This chain links TRBV18 with TRBJ1-1; TRBD1 is a possible D gene (5 bases). The germline V and J ends were trimmed by 10 bases and 0 bases, with 12 bases remaining between them. The germline gives CDR1 KGHSH, CDR2 LQKENI. The CDR3 is made up of 13 amino acids. CDR3 DNA sequence: TGTGCCACGCACGGGGGGTTGAACACTGAAGCTTTCTTT. Translating gives CATHGGLNTEAFF.

The chain has TRBV27 and TRBJ1-1; 7 nucleotides align to TRBD1. This CDR3 spans 12 amino acids. V gave up 4 bases and J gave up 11 bases; unmatched junction bases: 7. The germline CDR1 and CDR2 sequences are MNHEY and SMNVEV (reference sequence). In DNA form, the CDR3 reads TGTGCCAGCAGTTACCCCCGGGGACAGGCTTTCTTT. Translated: CASSYPRGQAFF.

The rearrangement uses TRBV7-9 and TRBJ1-1, with D hard to call. Between the trimmed V and J ends, which lost 4 bases and 0 bases, there was a span of 18 bases. The CDR3 sequence is 17 residues long. Germline V lookup: CDR1 SEHNR, CDR2 FQNEAQ (reference sequence). The CDR3 DNA reads as TGTGCCAGCAGCTCCAAGATGACACCGAATATGAACACTGAAGCTTTCTTT. Translated: CASSSKMTPNMNTEAFF.

The rearrangement joins TRBV9 to TRBJ2-5; 10 bases align to TRBD1. The CDR3 is 16 residues long. The V segment lost 4 bases and the J segment 5 bases; nucleotides outside the gene matches: 11. CDR1 SGDLS and CDR2 YYNGEE come from the germline V gene. The CDR3 DNA is TGTGCCAGCAGCCCCGGTGGGACAGGGGAAGGGGAGACCCAGTACTTC. This sequence encodes CASSPGGTGEGETQYF.

The chain carries TRBV5-1 and TRBJ2-1; D not certain. The V end was cut by 1 base, the J end by 5 bases, with 10 bases between. The germline V gene encodes CDR1 SGHRS and CDR2 YFSETQ. The CDR3 is 14 amino acids. The CDR3 bases are TGCGCCAGCAGCTTGTTTGACTTCAACAATGAGCAGTTCTTC. Translating it yields CASSLFDFNNEQFF.

The chain combines TRBV5-4 with TRBJ1-5; D unresolved. The germline V and J ends were trimmed by 0 bases and 0 bases, with 10 bases remaining between them. The germline V gene has CDR1 SGHNT and CDR2 YYREEE (reference sequence). The CDR3 is 16 residues long. In DNA, the CDR3 is TGTGCCAGCAGCTTGGGCGGTTCTAATAGCAATCAGCCCCAGCATTTT. This encodes CASSLGGSNSNQPQHF.

V and J are TRBV7-8 and TRBJ2-7; no firm D call. Germline V gene lookup returns CDR1 SGHVS and CDR2 FQNEAQ. Deletions cut 3 bases from V and 6 bases from J, with 6 bases between. This CDR3 contains 11 residues. CDR3 protein: CASSFASEQYF. In DNA form, the CDR3 reads TGTGCCAGCAGCTTTGCTAGCGAGCAGTACTTC.

The gene calls are TRBV11-3 and TRBJ2-7; D is ambiguous. V dropped 0 bases and J dropped 6 bases, with 9 bases sitting between them. Germline CDR1 SGHNT, CDR2 YENEEA. This CDR3 region has 13 residues. CDR3 in DNA: TGTGCCAGCAGCTTAGAGATCTACGCCGAGCAGTACTTC. This codes for CASSLEIYAEQYF.

CDR3 protein: CASSPPREKINEQFF. The CDR3 nucleotides read TGTGCCAGCTCACCACCTCGGGAGAAGATCAATGAGCAGTTCTTC. The chain joins TRBV18 to TRBJ2-1; D perhaps matches TRBD2 (6 bases). The CDR3 totals 15 residues. CDR1 KGHSH and CDR2 LQKENI come from the germline V gene. V dropped 0 bases and J dropped 6 bases, with 12 bases sitting between them.

This rearrangement joins TRBV7-9 to TRBJ1-4; 10 positions agree with TRBD1. The V gene end was trimmed by 4 bases and the J gene end by 14 bases; junction bases not matched to a gene: 10. The CDR3 consists of 14 residues. Per germline, CDR1 SEHNR and CDR2 FQNEAQ (reference sequence). The CDR3: CASSSTGGEKSLFF. The CDR3 nucleotides read TGTGCCAGCAGCTCGACAGGGGGCGAAAAAAGTCTGTTTTTT.

CDR3 coding DNA: TGTGCCAGCAGCTTGTTGGACAGGTGGACTAATGAAAAACTGTTTTTT. It encodes CASSLLDRWTNEKLFF. The gene calls are TRBV5-6 and TRBJ1-4, with 7 positions matching TRBD1. Trimming removed 1 base from V and 2 bases from J; junction bases left unmatched: 5. CDR3 size: 16 residues. CDR1 and CDR2 (germline): SGHDT, YYEEEE.

V and J are TRBV29-1 and TRBJ2-7; the match to TRBD2 covers 12 bases. The CDR3 runs 12 residues. Germline V gives CDR1 SQVTM, CDR2 ANQGSEA. J lost 4 bases, V lost 7 bases, and 2 bases had no gene match. The CDR3 region has the DNA TGCAGCGCTGGGACTAGCGGGTACGAGCAGTACTTC. This translates into CSAGTSGYEQYF.

The V gene is TRBV30, the J gene TRBJ1-1, with D possibly being TRBD1 (5 bases). Germline V lookup: CDR1 GTSNPN, CDR2 SVGIG (reference sequence). Trimming stripped 5 bases from V and 6 bases from J, with 13 bases between. The CDR3 length is 12 residues. The CDR3 loop is CAWSGMFAEAFF. The CDR3 nucleotides are TGTGCCTGGTCAGGGATGTTCGCTGAAGCTTTCTTT. The full variable domain, completed using reference TRBV30 and TRBJ1-1, is SQTIHQWPATLVQPVGSPLSLECTVEGTSNPNLYWYRQAAGRGLQLLFYSVGIGQISSEVPQNLSASRPQDRQFILSSKKLLLSDSGFYLCAWSGMFAEAFFGQGTRLTVV.

V and J are TRBV18 and TRBJ2-7, with 11 positions matching TRBD2. Trimming at V came to 2 bases and at J to 2 bases, leaving 2 bases not matched to a gene. The CDR3 consists of 15 residues. The germline gives CDR1 KGHSH, CDR2 LQKENI. CDR3 nucleotides: TGTGCCAGCTCACCAGGTAGCGGGAGGGCCTACGAGCAGTACTTC. It codes for CASSPGSGRAYEQYF.

The chain carries TRBV2 and TRBJ1-2; D is possibly TRBD1 (6 bases). Trimming pared 6 bases from V and 4 bases from J, leaving 12 bases between. Per the germline V gene, CDR1 is SNHLY and CDR2 is FYNNEI. The CDR3 runs to 13 residues. Written as DNA, the CDR3 is TGTGCCAGCAGGCCGGACAGTGTCTATGGCTACACCTTC. This translates into CASRPDSVYGYTF.